The 18 T cell receptor beta chains given below trace back to one sample, sequenced in a study of T cells in Graves' hyperthyroidism and ophthalmopathy. Researchers took RNA transcripts and amplified the TCR beta CDR3 regions from them. TCR CDR3 underwent first-round RT-PCR with the HTBI primer set. Via MiXCR, TCRdb re-called the multiplex PCR reads, giving one row per CDR3 protein. In the table there are about 380,000 distinct CDR3 sequences, roughly 15% of which are singletons. Source material: blood. Receptors originate from a woman aged 30 to 39 with Graves' ophthalmopathy.

This clonotype has a count of ten or more. J is TRBJ1-1 and V is TRBV3-1; possibly TRBD1 for D (6 bases). This CDR3 region has 20 residues. Looked up from germline, CDR1 is LGHDT and CDR2 is YNNKEL (reference sequence). The V end lost 1 base, the J end lost 1 base, and 25 bases lay between the germline ends. CDR3 protein: CASSQALGRVRGGPNTEAFF. CDR3 nucleotide sequence: TGTGCCAGCAGCCAAGCCTTGGGGCGGGTGCGCGGGGGCCCGAACACTGAAGCTTTCTTT.

The chain carries TRBV28 and TRBJ2-2; 10 nucleotides match TRBD1. Germline trimming cut 2 bases from V and 6 bases from J; bases unmatched to any gene: 3. From germline, CDR1 is MDHEN and CDR2 SYDVKM. The CDR3 consists of 15 residues. Here the CDR3 reads CASSLPGQGSGELFF. As DNA, the CDR3 is TGTGCCAGCAGTTTACCGGGACAGGGGTCCGGGGAGCTGTTTTTT.

This clonotype showed up many times. This sequence joins TRBV30 and TRBJ1-2; no firm D call. The CDR3 runs to 15 residues. Trimming cost V 0 bases and J 8 bases, with 19 bases left between them. Germline V gene lookup returns CDR1 GTSNPN and CDR2 SVGIG (reference sequence). This CDR3 is CAWSVPTLEVLGYTF. In DNA, the CDR3 is TGTGCCTGGAGTGTCCCGACGTTGGAGGTGTTAGGCTACACCTTC.

This clonotype was seen many times. The rearrangement uses TRBV2 and TRBJ2-5, with D uncertain. V shed 11 bases and J shed 5 bases, with 12 bases lying between them. This CDR3 is built from 11 residues. Germline V gene sequence: CDR1 SNHLY, CDR2 FYNNEI. CDR3 sequence reads: CAGQVQETQYF. CDR3 nucleotide sequence: TGTGCCGGGCAGGTCCAGGAGACCCAGTACTTC.

The sample holds many counts of this clonotype. The chain links TRBV12-3 or TRBV12-4 to TRBJ2-7; no definite D call. V gave up 3 bases and J gave up 4 bases, with 7 bases separating them. This CDR3 is built from 12 residues. CDR3 DNA: TGTGCCAGCAGTTTCGTCTTATACGAGCAGTACTTC. Encoded protein: CASSFVLYEQYF.

This clonotype was counted only a few times. The genes are TRBV6-4 and TRBJ2-2; possibly TRBD1 or TRBD2 for D (5 bases each). The CDR3 spans 13 residues. V lost 7 bases, J lost 5 bases, and 11 bases lay in between. Germline CDR1 is MRHNA and CDR2 is SNTAGT. CDR3: CASKDRLTGELFF. The DNA of the CDR3 is TGTGCCAGCAAAGACAGACTAACCGGGGAGCTGTTTTTT.

This clonotype came up many times. The chain couples TRBV12-3 or TRBV12-4 to TRBJ2-1, with no clear D. The CDR3 loop spans 17 amino acids. Trimming removed 4 bases from V and 5 bases from J, with 21 bases in between. The CDR3 sequence is CASSSQSLDSSHNEQFF. CDR3 nucleotides: TGTGCCAGCAGTTCCCAATCCCTAGATAGTTCCCACAATGAGCAGTTCTTC.

This chain joins TRBV5-4 and TRBJ1-1, with D unclear. The CDR3 is 12 amino acids. Germline loops: CDR1 SGHNT, CDR2 YYREEE (reference sequence). The ends were cut back, 7 bases at V and 4 bases at J, with 11 bases in the middle. In DNA form, the CDR3 reads TGTGCCAGCCACCTTATCGGCACTGAAGCTTTCTTT. This translates into CASHLIGTEAFF.

This clonotype showed up many times. The chain joins TRBV19 to TRBJ2-1; 7 nucleotides match TRBD2. Germline CDR1 and CDR2: LNHDA and SQIVND (reference sequence). The V segment lost 6 bases and the J segment 0 bases; nucleotides outside the gene matches: 11. The CDR3 runs to 17 residues. The CDR3 reads CASSFSGAPSSYNEQFF. In DNA form, the CDR3 reads TGTGCCAGTAGCTTCAGCGGGGCCCCTAGCTCCTACAATGAGCAGTTCTTC.

This clonotype was observed a few times. A much larger clone lies a single base off, so this may be a read error. This chain joins TRBV2 and TRBJ2-5; TRBD1 agrees at 8 bases. The V gene end was trimmed by 4 bases and the J gene end by 7 bases; junction bases not matched to a gene: 8. Germline lookup yields CDR1 SNHLY and CDR2 FYNNEI. The CDR3 runs to 14 residues. The CDR3 nucleotides are TGTGCCAGCAGTGGCCAGGGGGCTGTGGGGACCCAGTACTTC. Its translation: CASSGQGAVGTQYF.

At least ten counts were recorded for this clonotype. V gene TRBV6-1 combines with J gene TRBJ2-1, with D tentatively TRBD1 or TRBD2 (6 bases each). V gave up 7 bases and J gave up 8 bases, with 21 bases separating them. The germline gives CDR1 MNHNS, CDR2 SASEGT. CDR3 length: 15 residues. CDR3: CASKSGAEVRDEQFF. Written as DNA, the CDR3 is TGTGCCAGCAAATCGGGGGCAGAGGTACGCGATGAGCAGTTCTTC.

This clonotype has at least ten counts. The chain combines TRBV18 with TRBJ2-3, with D unclear. This CDR3 is built from 13 residues. V was trimmed by 4 bases and J by 2 bases, leaving 7 bases between them. Germline CDR1 and CDR2: KGHSH and LQKENI. CDR3 coding DNA: TGTGCCAGCTCACATGGAAACACAGATACGCAGTATTTT. This translates into CASSHGNTDTQYF.

In its sample, this clonotype was seen many times. CDR3 amino acids: CSVEEGGDRRAYEQYF. The CDR3 DNA follows: TGCAGCGTTGAAGAAGGCGGGGACAGGAGGGCCTACGAGCAGTACTTC. The chain couples TRBV29-1 to TRBJ2-7; TRBD1 agrees at 8 bases. The CDR3 length is 16 residues. Germline V gene data show CDR1 as SQVTM and CDR2 as ANQGSEA. The V segment lost 0 bases and the J segment 2 bases; nucleotides outside the gene matches: 9.

This clonotype appeared many times. The V call is TRBV7-9, the J call TRBJ1-1, with 7 nucleotides matching TRBD1. CDR1 and CDR2 from the germline V gene are SEHNR and FQNEAQ (reference sequence). The CDR3 length is 14 residues. J gave up 3 bases and V 2 bases, and 3 bases lay outside the gene matches. CDR3 nucleotide sequence: TGTGCCAGCAGCTTACAAACAGGGGACACTGAAGCTTTCTTT. It codes for CASSLQTGDTEAFF.

This clonotype was found many times. The gene calls are TRBV12-3 or TRBV12-4 and TRBJ1-2, with D unclear. The ends were cut back, 5 bases at V and 5 bases at J, with 12 bases in the middle. The CDR3 loop spans 13 amino acids. For the CDR3, the DNA is TGTGCCAGCAGTCCGGAGGGTCGGTATGGCTACACCTTC. Encoded protein: CASSPEGRYGYTF.

This clonotype was counted ten times or more. The gene calls are TRBV5-1 and TRBJ2-1; D unresolved. This CDR3 comprises 15 residues. Trimming removed 1 base from V and 0 bases from J, with 8 bases in between. Germline lookup yields CDR1 SGHRS and CDR2 YFSETQ. In DNA, the CDR3 is TGCGCCAGCAGCTTGCCGAAAAGCTCCTACAATGAGCAGTTCTTC. Translated, it gives CASSLPKSSYNEQFF.

The V gene is TRBV4-1, the J gene TRBJ1-2; D is uncertain. Germline V lookup: CDR1 MGHRA, CDR2 YSYEKL. The CDR3 extends over 13 amino acids. Trimming took off 1 base at V and 7 bases at J, with 10 bases between the two ends. The CDR3 is CASSQGVLRGYTF. CDR3 nucleotide sequence: TGCGCCAGCAGCCAAGGGGTACTTCGTGGCTACACCTTC.

This clonotype was picked up many times. The CDR3 DNA follows: TGTGCCAGCAGTTTGACAGGGTATAACGAGCAGTACTTC. Translation gives CASSLTGYNEQYF. V usage is TRBV27 and J usage is TRBJ2-7; 7 bases fit TRBD1. The germline V gene encodes CDR1 MNHEY and CDR2 SMNVEV (reference sequence). CDR3 length equals 13 residues. V trimming: 3 bases; J trimming: 5 bases; junction bases outside the gene matches: 4.